The present TCR beta chain was sequenced within a study of T cells in localized non-small cell lung cancer. The length of the CDR3 is 15 residues. V dropped 3 bases and J dropped 5 bases, with 15 bases sitting between them. CDR1 is SGHTS and CDR2 is YDEGEE in the germline V gene. Findings and limits, study-wide: Longer overall survival was seen with higher T cell density measured in blood. Turning up in adjacent lung were a median roughly 50 of the top 100 tumor clones. Sequence data derive from only one tumor region, so heterogeneity remains possible. It was uninvolved adjacent lung that showed the highest T cell clonality, exceeding tumor.

As for this clone: Its antigen remains unidentified.

TCRdb's copy holds only in-frame clones and misses some; the assay was immunoSEQ multiplex PCR. The sample records about 59,000 clones, roughly 90% being singletons. Sequencing was performed on peripheral blood, taken before any cancer treatment. The chain is built from TRBV5-8 and TRBJ1-5; possibly TRBD1 for D (6 bases). The receptor was derived from a man aged 40 to 69 with stage I squamous cell lung carcinoma. CDR3 nucleotide sequence: TGTGCCAGCAGCTCCGAGAACTACAGGGATCAGCCCCAGCATTTT. It is translated as CASSSENYRDQPQHF.